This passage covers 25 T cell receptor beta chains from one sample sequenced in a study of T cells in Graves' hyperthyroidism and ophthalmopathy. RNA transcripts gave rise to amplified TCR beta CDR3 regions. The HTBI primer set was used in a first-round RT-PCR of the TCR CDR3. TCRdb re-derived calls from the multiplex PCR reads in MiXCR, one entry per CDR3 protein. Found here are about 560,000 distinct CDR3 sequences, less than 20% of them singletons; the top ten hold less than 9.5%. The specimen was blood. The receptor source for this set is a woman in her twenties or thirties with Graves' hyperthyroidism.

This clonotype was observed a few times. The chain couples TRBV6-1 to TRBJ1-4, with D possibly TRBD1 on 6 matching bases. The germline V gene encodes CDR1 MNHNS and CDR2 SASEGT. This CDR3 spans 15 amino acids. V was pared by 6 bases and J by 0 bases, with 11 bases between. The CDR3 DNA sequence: TGTGCCAGCAGGTTCAGGGGTGCAACTAATGAAAAACTGTTTTTT. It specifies CASRFRGATNEKLFF.

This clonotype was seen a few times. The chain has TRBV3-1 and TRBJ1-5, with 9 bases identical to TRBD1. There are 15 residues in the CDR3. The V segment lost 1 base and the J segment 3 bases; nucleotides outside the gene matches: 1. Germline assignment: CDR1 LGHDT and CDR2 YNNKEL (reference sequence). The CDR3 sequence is CASSQGTGANQPQHF. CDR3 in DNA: TGTGCCAGCAGCCAAGGGACAGGGGCCAATCAGCCCCAGCATTTT.

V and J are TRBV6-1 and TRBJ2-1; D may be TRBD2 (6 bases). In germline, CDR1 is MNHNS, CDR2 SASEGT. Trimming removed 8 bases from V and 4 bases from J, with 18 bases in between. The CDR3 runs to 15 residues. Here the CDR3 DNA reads TGTGCCAGCGGTAAGACCAACCGGGGGTACAATGAGCAGTTCTTC. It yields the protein CASGKTNRGYNEQFF.

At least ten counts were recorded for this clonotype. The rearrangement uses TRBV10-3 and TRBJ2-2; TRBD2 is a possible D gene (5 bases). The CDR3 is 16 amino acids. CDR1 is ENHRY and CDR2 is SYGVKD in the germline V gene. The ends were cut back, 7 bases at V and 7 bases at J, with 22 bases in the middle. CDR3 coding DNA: TGTGCCATCACCCACAGCGGCCCCCCCAACGGCGGGGAGCTGTTTTTT. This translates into CAITHSGPPNGGELFF.

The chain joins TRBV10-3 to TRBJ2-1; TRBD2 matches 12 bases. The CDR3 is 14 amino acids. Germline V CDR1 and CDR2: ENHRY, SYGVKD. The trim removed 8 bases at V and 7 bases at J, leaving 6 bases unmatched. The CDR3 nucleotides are TGTGCCATCTCGGGACTAGCGGGCGGAAATGAGCAGTTCTTC. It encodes CAISGLAGGNEQFF.

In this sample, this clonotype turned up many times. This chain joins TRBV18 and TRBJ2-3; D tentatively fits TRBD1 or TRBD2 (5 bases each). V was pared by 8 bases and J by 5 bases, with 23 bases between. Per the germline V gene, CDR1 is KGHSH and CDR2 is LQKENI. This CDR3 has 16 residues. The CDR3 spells CASTIETTVAGDTQYF. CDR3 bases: TGTGCCAGCACAATCGAAACGACAGTCGCGGGAGATACGCAGTATTTT.

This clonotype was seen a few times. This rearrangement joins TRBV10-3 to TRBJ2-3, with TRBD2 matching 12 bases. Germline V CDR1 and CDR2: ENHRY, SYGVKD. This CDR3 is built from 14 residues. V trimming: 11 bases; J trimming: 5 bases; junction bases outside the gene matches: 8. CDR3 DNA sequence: TGTGCCTCCCGACTAGCGGGAGTGGAAGATACGCAGTATTTT. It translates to CASRLAGVEDTQYF.

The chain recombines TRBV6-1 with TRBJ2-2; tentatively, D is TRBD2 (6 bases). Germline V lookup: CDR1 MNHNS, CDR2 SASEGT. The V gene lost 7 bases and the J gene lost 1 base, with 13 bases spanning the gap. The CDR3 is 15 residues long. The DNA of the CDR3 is TGTGCCAGCACAATAGCGGAAGGGAACACCGGGGAGCTGTTTTTT. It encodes CASTIAEGNTGELFF.

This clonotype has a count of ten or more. The CDR3 sequence is CASSPVEGKEQYF. CDR3 coding DNA: TGTGCCAGCTCCCCCGTGGAGGGAAAGGAGCAGTACTTC. The genes are TRBV18 and TRBJ2-7, with D tentatively TRBD2 (6 bases). Deletions cut 6 bases from V and 7 bases from J, with 16 bases between. The CDR3 is 13 amino acids. Per the germline V gene, CDR1 is KGHSH and CDR2 is LQKENI.

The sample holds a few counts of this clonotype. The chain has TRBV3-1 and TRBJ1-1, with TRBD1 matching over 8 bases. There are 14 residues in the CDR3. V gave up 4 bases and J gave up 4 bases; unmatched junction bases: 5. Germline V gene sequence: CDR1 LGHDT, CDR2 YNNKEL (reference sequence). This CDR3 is CASSPSQGATEAFF. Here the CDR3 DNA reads TGTGCCAGCAGCCCTAGCCAGGGGGCCACTGAAGCTTTCTTT.

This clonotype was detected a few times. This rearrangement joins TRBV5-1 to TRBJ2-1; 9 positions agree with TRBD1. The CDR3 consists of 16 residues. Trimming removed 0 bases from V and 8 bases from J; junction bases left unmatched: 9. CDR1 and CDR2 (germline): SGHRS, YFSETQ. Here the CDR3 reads CASSLVSGQGSHEQFF. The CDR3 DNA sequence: TGCGCCAGCAGCTTGGTCTCGGGACAGGGTTCCCATGAGCAGTTCTTC.

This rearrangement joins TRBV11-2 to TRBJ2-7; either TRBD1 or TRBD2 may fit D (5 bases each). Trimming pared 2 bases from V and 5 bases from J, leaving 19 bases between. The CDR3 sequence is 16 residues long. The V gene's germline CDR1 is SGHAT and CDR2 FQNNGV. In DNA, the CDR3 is TGTGCCAGCAGCTTAAACCCGGGGCAGGGTAAGGACGAGCAGTACTTC. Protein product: CASSLNPGQGKDEQYF.

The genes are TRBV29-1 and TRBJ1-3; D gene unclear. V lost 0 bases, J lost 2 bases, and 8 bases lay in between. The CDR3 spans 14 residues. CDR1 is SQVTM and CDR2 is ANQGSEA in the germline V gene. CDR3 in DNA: TGCAGCGTTGAAGATGGCGGAACTGGAAACACCATATATTTT. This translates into CSVEDGGTGNTIYF.

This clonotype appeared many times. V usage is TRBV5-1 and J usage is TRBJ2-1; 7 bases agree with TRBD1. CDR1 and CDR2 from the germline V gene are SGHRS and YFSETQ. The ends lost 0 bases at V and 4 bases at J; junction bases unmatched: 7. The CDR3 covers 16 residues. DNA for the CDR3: TGCGCCAGCAGCTTGGTATCGGGGACAGCATACAATGAGCAGTTCTTC. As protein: CASSLVSGTAYNEQFF.

CDR3 sequence (DNA): TGTGCCACCCGGACCGGGGTCACAGATACGCAGTATTTT. Its protein product is CATRTGVTDTQYF. V gene TRBV27 combines with J gene TRBJ2-3; tentatively, D is TRBD2 (5 bases). Germline CDR1 reads MNHEY; CDR2 reads SMNVEV (reference sequence). This CDR3 has 13 amino acids. The ends were cut back, 10 bases at V and 2 bases at J, with 13 bases in the middle.

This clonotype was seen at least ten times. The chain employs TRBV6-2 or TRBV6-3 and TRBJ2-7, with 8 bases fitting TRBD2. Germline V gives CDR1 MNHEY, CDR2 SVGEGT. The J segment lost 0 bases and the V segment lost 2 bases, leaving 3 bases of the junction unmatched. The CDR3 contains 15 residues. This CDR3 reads CASSYVAGSSYEQYF. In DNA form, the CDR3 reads TGTGCCAGCAGTTACGTAGCGGGGAGCTCCTACGAGCAGTACTTC.

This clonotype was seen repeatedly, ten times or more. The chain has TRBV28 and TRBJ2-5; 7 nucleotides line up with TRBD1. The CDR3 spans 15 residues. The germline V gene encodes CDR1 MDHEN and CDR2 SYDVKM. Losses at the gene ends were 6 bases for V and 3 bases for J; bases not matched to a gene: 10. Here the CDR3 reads CASRPTGTAEETQYF. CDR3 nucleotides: TGTGCCAGCAGGCCCACCGGGACAGCCGAAGAGACCCAGTACTTC.

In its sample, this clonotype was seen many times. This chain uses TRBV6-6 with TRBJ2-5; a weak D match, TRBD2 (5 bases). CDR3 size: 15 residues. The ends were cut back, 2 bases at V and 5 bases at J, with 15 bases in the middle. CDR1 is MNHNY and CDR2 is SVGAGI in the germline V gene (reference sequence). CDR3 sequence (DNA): TGTGCCAGCAGTTACAAACCCCTAGCTGGGGAGACCCAGTACTTC. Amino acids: CASSYKPLAGETQYF.

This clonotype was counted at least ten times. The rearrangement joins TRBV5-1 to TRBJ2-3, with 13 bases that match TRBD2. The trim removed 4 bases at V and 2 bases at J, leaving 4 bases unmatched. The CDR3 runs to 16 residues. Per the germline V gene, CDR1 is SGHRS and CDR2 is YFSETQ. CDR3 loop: CASSVGTSGITDTQYF. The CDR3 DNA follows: TGCGCCAGCAGCGTGGGGACTAGCGGGATCACAGATACGCAGTATTTT.

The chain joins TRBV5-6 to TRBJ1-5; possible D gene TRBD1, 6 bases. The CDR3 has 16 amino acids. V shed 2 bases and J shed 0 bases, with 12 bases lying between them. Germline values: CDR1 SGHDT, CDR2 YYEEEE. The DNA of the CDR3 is TGTGCCAGCAGCTTTCAACAGGGATATAGCAATCAGCCCCAGCATTTT. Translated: CASSFQQGYSNQPQHF.

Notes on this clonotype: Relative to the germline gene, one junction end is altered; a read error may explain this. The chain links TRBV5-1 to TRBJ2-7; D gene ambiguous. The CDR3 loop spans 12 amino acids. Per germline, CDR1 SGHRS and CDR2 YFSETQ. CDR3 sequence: CASSLEGHEQSF. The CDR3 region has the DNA TGCGCCAGCAGCTTGGAAGGGCACGAGCAGTCCTTC.

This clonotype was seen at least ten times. CDR3 amino acids: CSASGPRTRNQPQHF. The CDR3 bases are TGCAGTGCTAGTGGGCCTCGGACGAGGAATCAGCCCCAGCATTTT. The V call is TRBV20-1, the J call TRBJ1-5; D not resolved. This CDR3 has 15 amino acids. With 3 bases removed from V and 4 bases from J, the gap between germline ends came to 16 bases. Germline V gene data show CDR1 as DFQATT and CDR2 as SNEGSKA (reference sequence).

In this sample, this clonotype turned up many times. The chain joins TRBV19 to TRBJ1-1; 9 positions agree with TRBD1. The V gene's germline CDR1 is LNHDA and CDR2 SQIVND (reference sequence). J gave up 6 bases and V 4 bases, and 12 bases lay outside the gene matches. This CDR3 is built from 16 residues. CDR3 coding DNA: TGTGCCAGTAGTAAACCTCGGACAGGGGCCTATTCTGAAGCTTTCTTT. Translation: CASSKPRTGAYSEAFF. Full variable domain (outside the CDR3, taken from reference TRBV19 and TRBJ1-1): DGGITQSPKYLFRKEGQNVTLSCEQNLNHDAMYWYRQDPGQGLRLIYYSQIVNDFQKGDIAEGYSVSREKKESFPLTVTSAQKNPTAFYLCASSKPRTGAYSEAFFGQGTRLTVV.

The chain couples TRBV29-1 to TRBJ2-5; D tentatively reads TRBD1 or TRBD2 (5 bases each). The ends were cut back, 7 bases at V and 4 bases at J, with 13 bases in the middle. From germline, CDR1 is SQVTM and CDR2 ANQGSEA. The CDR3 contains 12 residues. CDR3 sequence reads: CSAEFGGETQYF. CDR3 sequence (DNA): TGCAGCGCTGAGTTTGGGGGAGAGACCCAGTACTTC.

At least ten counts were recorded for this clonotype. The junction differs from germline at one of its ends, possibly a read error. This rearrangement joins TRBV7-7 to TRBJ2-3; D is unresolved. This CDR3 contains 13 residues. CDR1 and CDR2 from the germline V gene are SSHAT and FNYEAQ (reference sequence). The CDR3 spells CASSTSVTDTQYF. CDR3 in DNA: TGTGCTAGCAGCACAAGCGTCACAGATACGCAGTATTTT.